This T cell receptor beta chain comes out of a study of T cell responses to AZD1222 COVID-19 vaccine. Profiling relied on immunoSEQ multiplex PCR, and the TCRdb table lists in-frame clones only, not all of them. The sample has 90,000 to 150,000 clones, about nine tenths seen once. Germline V gene data show CDR1 as SGHRS and CDR2 as YFSETQ. This CDR3 comprises 14 residues. V was shortened by 1 base and J by 5 bases, with 10 bases between the two germline ends. Study results and limitations: Most donors were white British and more were female, and clonal diversity was possibly underestimated.

As for this clone: Its antigen is unknown.

J is TRBJ1-5 and V is TRBV5-1; D possibly corresponds to TRBD1 (6 bases). This clonotype was sampled from an adult in good health. The sample here was peripheral blood, taken on day 0 of AZD1222 vaccination. For the CDR3, the DNA is TGCGCCAGCAGCTTGACCGGACAGTATCAGCCCCAGCATTTT. As protein: CASSLTGQYQPQHF.